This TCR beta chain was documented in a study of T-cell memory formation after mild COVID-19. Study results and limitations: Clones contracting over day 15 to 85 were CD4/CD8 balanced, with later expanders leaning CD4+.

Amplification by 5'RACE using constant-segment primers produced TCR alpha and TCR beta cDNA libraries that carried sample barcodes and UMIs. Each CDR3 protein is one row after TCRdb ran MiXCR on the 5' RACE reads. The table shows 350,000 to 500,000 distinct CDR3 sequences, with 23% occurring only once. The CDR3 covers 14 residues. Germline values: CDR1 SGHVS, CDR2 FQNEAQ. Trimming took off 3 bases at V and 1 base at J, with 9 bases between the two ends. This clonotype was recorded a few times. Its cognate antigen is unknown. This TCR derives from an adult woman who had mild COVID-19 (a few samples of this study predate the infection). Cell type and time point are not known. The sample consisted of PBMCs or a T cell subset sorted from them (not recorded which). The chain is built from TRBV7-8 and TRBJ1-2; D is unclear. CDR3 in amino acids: CASSFRASNYGYTF. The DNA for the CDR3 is TGTGCCAGCAGCTTTAGAGCGAGTAACTATGGCTACACCTTC.